The source of this TCR beta chain is a study of T cells in Graves' hyperthyroidism and ophthalmopathy (dated by TCRdb to between 2018 and 2020). At the level of the whole study: Peripheral blood was collected at initial diagnosis, before any treatment. Whether ophthalmopathy could be predicted prospectively was tested in an independent validation cohort made up of under 20 hyperthyroidism patients plus 17 patients who later progressed to ophthalmopathy. TCR V-J signatures able to tell the groups apart were searched for in a discovery cohort of about a hundred patients, of whom fewer than 45 had Graves' ophthalmopathy and under 65 had stable Graves' hyperthyroidism. For training and testing, the approximately 92 patients in the discovery cohort were randomly divided in a 7:3 ratio. After sampling, hyperthyroidism patients received methimazole starting at 30 mg daily, and ophthalmopathy patients received high-dose intravenous methylprednisolone. The study also compared thyroid tissue and blood T-cell repertoires from five or six Graves' hyperthyroidism patients. The paper reports TCR Vbeta CDR3 sequencing of more than 120 peripheral blood samples: 43 ophthalmopathy, 70 to 85 hyperthyroidism and about 17 progressor patients.

V and J are trimmed by 5 bases and 3 bases, and the gene matches miss 12 bases of the junction. The CDR1 and CDR2 encoded by the germline V gene (reference sequence) are SEHNR and FQNEAQ. The CDR3, from cysteine to phenylalanine, totals 16 residues. Only the CDR3 region is kept as DNA, spanning 48 bases read in frame from base 1. The TCR beta CDR3 regions were amplified from the RNA transcripts. For the first round of RT-PCR on the TCR CDR3, the HTBI primer set was used together with the Qiagen OneStep RT-PCR kit. Libraries were constructed in a second round of multiplex PCR, after which size selection and purification were carried out. The libraries were sequenced on an Illumina HiSeq2000 using paired-end 100 bp reads. As for the original processing: SOAPnuke was used to process the raw data, removing reads that contained adapters or uncalled bases, had a mean Phred below 15, or lacked an exact match to the constant primer or identifier. High-quality paired reads were merged with COPE v1.2.5, and unique nucleotide sequences were defined as clonotypes. MiTCR v1.1 was used to align the clonotypes against IMGT TRBV, TRBD and TRBJ reference segments. The analysis included only V-J combinations with a frequency above 0.0001, which together covered roughly 99% of the repertoires. The TCS score was defined as the ratio of F50 (clonal expansion) to E x V (chaos), calculated using BLOSUM62-based TCRdist between CDR3 peptides within each V-J. Welch's t-statistics and random forest reduced some 510 V-J features to 13, which were used in a naive Bayes classifier (R e1071). Using fastp at Q25 and MiXCR, TCRdb reprocessed the public reads and kept productive beta chains. Identical CDR3 proteins give one entry, which carries the most common genes and DNA. The V and J calls were determined by TCRdb, not by the authors. The table for this sample lists about 360,000 distinct CDR3 sequences; over 10% of them were counted only once. Clones ranked in the top ten supply roughly 9.2% of the sample.

Points the paper makes about the study in general: Most expanded thyroid clonotypes (frequency above 0.001) were also found in blood, which suggests that blood repertoires may mirror thyroid immune responses. In cross-validation, a model built on a 13 V-J signature told ophthalmopathy apart from stable hyperthyroidism with less than 90% sensitivity and around 81% specificity, and in testing the same model reached 80%/75%. No statistical method was used to fix the sample size in advance, and group allocation was not hidden from the investigators. In validation, the model predicted progression to ophthalmopathy a median of around 6.5 months before onset, with approximately 71% sensitivity and roughly 72% specificity.

This clonotype was seen a few times. Its antigen specificity is not known. Base qualities were left out, and no much larger clone turns up one base away. Graves' hyperthyroidism was defined as stable when no progression to ophthalmopathy occurred over 18 months of follow-up. The hyperthyroidism patients were between 18 and 65 years old and newly diagnosed, with a disease duration of less than 2 months. Any patient with an uncontrolled infection, another autoimmune disease, pregnancy or lactation was excluded. Diagnoses relied on clinical symptoms, serum thyroxine and TRAb, thyroid ultrasound and orbital computed tomography. Ficoll-Paque density gradient centrifugation was used to isolate PBMCs from approximately 11 ml of fresh peripheral blood. Total RNA was extracted using Trizol reagent, and RNA quality was assessed on an Agilent 2100 Bioanalyzer.

Sequencing was performed on blood. The chain is assembled from TRBV7-9 and TRBJ2-5, with TRBD2 identical over 7 junction bases. The source of this sequence is a woman younger than 30 with Graves' hyperthyroidism. The CDR3 reads CASSLSTSQVKETQYF. The nucleotide sequence is given as TGTGCCAGCAGCCTGTCGACTAGCCAGGTTAAAGAGACCCAGTACTTC.